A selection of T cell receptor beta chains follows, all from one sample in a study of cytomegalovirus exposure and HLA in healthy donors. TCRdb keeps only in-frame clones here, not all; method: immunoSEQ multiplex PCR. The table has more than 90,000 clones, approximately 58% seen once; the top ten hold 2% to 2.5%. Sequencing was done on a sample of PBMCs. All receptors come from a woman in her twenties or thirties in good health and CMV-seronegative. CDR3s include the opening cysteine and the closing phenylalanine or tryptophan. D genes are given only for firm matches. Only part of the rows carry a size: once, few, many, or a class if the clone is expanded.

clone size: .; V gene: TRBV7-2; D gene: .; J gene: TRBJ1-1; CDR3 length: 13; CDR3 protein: CASSLGRNTEAFF; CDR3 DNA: TGTGCCAGCAGCTTGGGGAGGAACACTGAAGCTTTCTTT
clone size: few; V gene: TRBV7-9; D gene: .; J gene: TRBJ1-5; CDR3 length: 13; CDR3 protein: CASSLEGGQPQHF; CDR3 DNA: TGTGCCAGCAGCTTAGAAGGCGGTCAGCCCCAGCATTTT
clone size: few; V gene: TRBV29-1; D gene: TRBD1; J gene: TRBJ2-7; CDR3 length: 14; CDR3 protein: CSAQWGQVSYEQYF; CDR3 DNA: TGCAGCGCCCAATGGGGACAGGTCTCCTACGAGCAGTACTTC
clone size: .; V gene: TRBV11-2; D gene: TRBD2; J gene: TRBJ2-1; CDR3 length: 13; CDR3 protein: CASSLGGGREQFF; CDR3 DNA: TGTGCCAGCAGCTTAGGGGGGGGACGAGAGCAGTTCTTC
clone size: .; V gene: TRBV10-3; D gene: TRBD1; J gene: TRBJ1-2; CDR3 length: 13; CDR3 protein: CATHGTGKSGYTF; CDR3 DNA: TGTGCCACCCATGGGACAGGGAAGAGCGGCTACACCTTC
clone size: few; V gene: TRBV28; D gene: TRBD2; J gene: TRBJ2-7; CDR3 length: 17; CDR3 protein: CASSSIGLAGYTYEQYF; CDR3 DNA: TGTGCCAGCAGTTCTATTGGACTAGCGGGATACACCTACGAGCAGTACTTC
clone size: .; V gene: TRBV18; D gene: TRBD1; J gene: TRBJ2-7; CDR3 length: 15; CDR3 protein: CASSPIGDSSYEQYF; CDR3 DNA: TGTGCCAGCTCACCTATTGGGGACAGCTCCTACGAGCAGTACTTC
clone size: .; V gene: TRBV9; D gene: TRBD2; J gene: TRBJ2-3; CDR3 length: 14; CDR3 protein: CASSLAGGADTQYF; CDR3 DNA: TGTGCCAGCAGTCTGGCGGGAGGTGCAGATACGCAGTATTTT
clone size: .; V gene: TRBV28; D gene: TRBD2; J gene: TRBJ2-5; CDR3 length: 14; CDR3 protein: CASSRLAVQETQYF; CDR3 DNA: TGTGCCAGCAGTCGACTAGCGGTCCAAGAGACCCAGTACTTC
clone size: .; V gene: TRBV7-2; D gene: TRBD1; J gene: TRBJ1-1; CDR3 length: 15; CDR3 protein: CASSLEGQANTEAFF; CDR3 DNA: TGTGCCAGCAGCTTAGAAGGACAGGCCAACACTGAAGCTTTCTTT
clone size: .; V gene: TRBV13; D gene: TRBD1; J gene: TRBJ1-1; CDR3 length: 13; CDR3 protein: CASSTGQGAEAFF; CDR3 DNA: TGTGCCAGCAGCACGGGACAGGGGGCTGAAGCTTTCTTT
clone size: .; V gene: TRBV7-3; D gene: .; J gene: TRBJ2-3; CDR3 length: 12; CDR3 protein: CASSSPFDTQYF; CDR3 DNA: TGTGCCAGCAGCTCCCCCTTTGATACGCAGTATTTT
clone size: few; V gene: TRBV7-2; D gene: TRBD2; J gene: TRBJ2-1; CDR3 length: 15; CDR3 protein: CASSTTSGIFDEQFF; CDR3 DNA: TGTGCCAGCAGCACGACTAGCGGGATTTTCGATGAGCAGTTCTTC
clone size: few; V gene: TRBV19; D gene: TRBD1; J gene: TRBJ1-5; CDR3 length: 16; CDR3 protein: CASSTQGALSNQPQHF; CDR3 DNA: TGTGCCAGTAGTACTCAGGGGGCCCTTAGCAATCAGCCCCAGCATTTT
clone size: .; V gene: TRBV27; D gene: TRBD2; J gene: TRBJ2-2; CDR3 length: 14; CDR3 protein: CASKKREVNGELFF; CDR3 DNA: TGTGCCAGCAAAAAGCGGGAGGTGAACGGGGAGCTGTTTTTT
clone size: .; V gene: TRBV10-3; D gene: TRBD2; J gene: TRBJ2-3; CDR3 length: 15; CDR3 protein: CAISDEVGGTDTQYF; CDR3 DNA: TGTGCCATCAGTGATGAGGTCGGGGGGACAGATACGCAGTATTTT
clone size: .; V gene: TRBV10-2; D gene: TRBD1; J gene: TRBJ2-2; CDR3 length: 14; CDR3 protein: CASSGTGGTGELFF; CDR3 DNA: TGCGCCAGCAGTGGAACAGGGGGAACCGGGGAGCTGTTTTTT